This record looks at one TCR beta chain sequence and its context. Its antigen is still unknown. Base quality data are lacking; no much larger clone is found one base away. The CDR1 and CDR2 encoded by the germline V gene are SGHTA and FQGNSA. Reading from cysteine to phenylalanine, the CDR3 counts 12 amino acids. Only CDR3 DNA is held: 36 bases, read in frame from base 1. V lost 4 bases and J lost 13 bases, and the count of bases not matched to a germline gene is 7. TCRbeta CDR3 regions were amplified from genomic DNA using the immunoSEQ Assay, a bias-controlled multiplex PCR. As for the original processing: The number of nucleated cells in each sample was estimated from the amplification of reference gene primers within the assay. Sequence reads were collapsed and filtered to measure the absolute abundance of every unique TCRbeta CDR3 rearrangement. For each sample, productive Simpson clonality was calculated by taking the square root of Simpson's diversity index across productive rearrangements. As stored in TCRdb, this immuneACCESS dataset retains in-frame rearrangements with V and J assigned. A fraction of the clones does not appear; measured against another copy, unresolved V genes explain less than half of the discrepancy, and the remainder lacks a known reason. Clone size and V and J calls were adopted from that table, with D and trimming inferred from the DNA. Present in this sample are around 94,000 clones, about 80% of which were seen just once. The ten largest clones represent around 6.9% of the sample.

The collaborating institutions used their own protocols to collect whole blood in K2EDTA tubes. For TCRbeta analysis, collaborator samples were shipped as frozen whole blood, as isolated PBMCs, or as DNA extracted from either sample type. The sample originates from a study of blood T cell repertoires in COVID-19 (TCRdb year 2020). Regarding the study in general: Collaborator samples came from the United States, Italy and Spain and covered acute and convalescent phases of COVID-19. The prospective study material was composed of cDNA or gDNA derived from T cells, B-cell-depleted T cells, or PBMCs. Deeply sampled blood TCRbeta repertoires from subjects exposed to, actively infected with, or recovered from COVID-19 were included in the dataset. The repertoires were released in a freely available public database meant as a resource for research on the immune response to SARS-CoV-2. Samples came from the ongoing ImmuneRACE study (first 160 participants) plus 1,254 subjects from 6 global collaborators. A de-identified subject ID, COVID-19 status, age in years and sex were almost always included in the sample metadata. Where HLA class I and class II types were available, the types were taken from metadata supplied by the sample provider, not from assay-based typing. The research as a whole found: The amount of clinical and demographic metadata varied by source and participant and was provided uncurated.

The clonotype was recovered from a man aged 55 to 70 with acute or convalescent COVID-19. This sequence uses TRBV7-2 and TRBJ2-3, with TRBD2 identical over 8 junction bases. The sequencing input was peripheral blood. Here the CDR3 is given as CASSSPGLVKYF. At the DNA level, the sequence is TGTGCCAGCAGCTCTCCGGGACTAGTTAAGTATTTT.